This TCR beta chain derives from a study of blood T cell repertoires in COVID-19 (dated by TCRdb to the early 2020s). In the study overall: The collaborator samples originated in the United States, Italy and Spain and spanned the acute and convalescent phases of COVID-19. Nearly every sample came with metadata listing a de-identified subject ID, COVID-19 status, age in years and sex. The repertoires were released in a freely available public database meant as a resource for research on the immune response to SARS-CoV-2. Samples came from the ongoing ImmuneRACE study (first 160 participants) plus 1,254 subjects from 6 global collaborators. Where available, HLA class I and class II types were taken from metadata supplied by the sample provider and were not determined by assay-based typing. The material from the prospective study consisted of cDNA or gDNA derived from T cells, B-cell-depleted T cells, or PBMCs. The dataset comprised deeply sampled blood TCRbeta repertoires from subjects exposed to, actively infected with, or recovered from COVID-19.

Overall study outcomes, separate from this receptor: Clinical and demographic metadata were provided uncurated, with the amount varying by source and participant.

Turning to this clone: What this receptor recognizes is not known. The input lacks base qualities; no much larger clone sits a single base away.

Participants in the prospective study were enrolled through a virtual design, were aged roughly 18 to 90 years, and lived in approximately 25 United States geographic areas. In the prospective study, cohorts were assigned on the basis of participant-reported clinical history obtained from a screening survey and a study questionnaire. Recovered participants in ImmuneRACE Cohort 3 were defined by two consecutive negative NP/OP PCR tests, clearance by a healthcare professional, or resolution of symptoms. In the prospective study, whole blood, serum and a nasopharyngeal or oropharyngeal swab were collected from each participant by mobile phlebotomists. Over an approximately two-month period, participants in the prospective study had the option of providing additional blood draws and questionnaires. Before DNA extraction, blood samples from the prospective study were shipped at room temperature or frozen.

TCRbeta CDR3 regions were amplified from genomic DNA by means of the immunoSEQ Assay, a bias-controlled multiplex PCR. Turning to the authors' computational methods: The number of nucleated cells in each sample was estimated by amplification of reference gene primers within the assay. To quantify the absolute abundance of each unique TCRbeta CDR3 rearrangement, sequence reads were collapsed and filtered. For each sample, productive Simpson clonality was calculated as the square root of Simpson's diversity index across productive rearrangements. TCRdb took over this immuneACCESS table, retaining in-frame rearrangements with V and J assigned. Such tables are incomplete; in checked studies, under half of the missing clones stem from an unresolved V gene, and the remainder is unexplained. The V and J calls and clone size were taken over from that table, and D and trimming were inferred from the DNA. Here the sample has some 350,000 clones; around 89% occur a single time. The top ten clones comprise 1% of the sample.

The CDR3 sequence holds 14 residues, the cysteine and phenylalanine included. Only the CDR3 DNA stays, 42 bases, in frame from base 1. The junction shows trimming of 2 bases on V and 0 bases on J, plus 8 bases between the germline ends. Sequences SGHRS (CDR1) and YFSETQ (CDR2) are obtained from the germline V gene. The specimen sequenced was PBMCs or T cells enriched from blood (not recorded which). The clonotype was recovered from a man between 18 and 29 years old who had recovered from COVID-19. The sequence links TRBV5-1 to TRBJ1-1; a confident D gene designation cannot be given. The sequenced DNA is TGCGCCAGCAGCTTTGACGGAGTGAACACTGAAGCTTTCTTT. It translates as CASSFDGVNTEAFF.